This T cell receptor beta chain stems from a study of blood T cells in healthy people across ages. Looking at the study overall: For every two T cells, template switching captured about one barcoded beta molecule.

A second roughly 6 to 11 cycle PCR used barcoded and J-beta primers. Tags on each cDNA molecule came from a template-switch adaptor with 12 random nucleotides. One entry per CDR3 protein, called by TCRdb with MiXCR from the 5' RACE reads. The repertoire holds fewer than 800,000 distinct CDR3 sequences, with 25% as singletons. J was trimmed by 5 bases and V by 7 bases; bases with no gene match: 9. The CDR3 sequence is 14 residues long. CDR1 SNHLY and CDR2 FYNNEI come from the germline V gene. Researchers isolated at least 6 million PBMCs per sample. These sequences were also reported in another study, on T cells of mothers and their children. That work adds: Roughly 2.7 million TCR beta reads per child versus over 9 million per mother.

The origin of this receptor is a boy between 10 and 17 years old in good health. This chain joins TRBV2 and TRBJ2-5, with 8 nucleotides matching TRBD1. The source material was blood. In nucleotides, the CDR3 is TGTGCCAGCAATTCCGACAGGGGACGGGAGACCCAGTACTTC. Its translation is CASNSDRGRETQYF.